This T cell receptor (beta chain) was obtained from a study of T cells in Graves' hyperthyroidism and ophthalmopathy. The ends were cut back, 1 base at V and 2 bases at J, with 11 bases in the middle. The CDR3 has 14 residues. Germline values: CDR1 DFQATT, CDR2 SNEGSKA (reference sequence). This clonotype was counted many times. Amplified regions were TCR beta CDR3 sequences from RNA transcripts. First-round RT-PCR with HTBI primers amplified the TCR CDR3 region. TCRdb used MiXCR to reprocess the multiplex PCR reads, holding one entry per CDR3 protein. The data show 360,000 or so distinct CDR3 sequences, approximately 19% seen once.

The clonotype originates from a young woman with Graves' hyperthyroidism. The V gene is TRBV20-1, the J gene TRBJ1-2, with D maybe TRBD1 (5 bases). Sequenced input: blood. CDR3: CSARGGVDNYGYTF. For the CDR3, the DNA is TGCAGTGCTAGAGGGGGGGTCGACAACTATGGCTACACCTTC.